This passage covers 3 T cell receptor beta chains from one sample sequenced in a study of cytomegalovirus exposure and HLA in healthy donors. Both 60 Vbeta primers and 13 Jbeta primers went into the PCR. The data were produced by immunoSEQ multiplex PCR, yet TCRdb's version contains in-frame clones alone and is incomplete. The sample yields around 110,000 clones, 70% to 85% seen once. The sample taken for sequencing was PBMCs. The receptor source for this set is a boy aged 10-17 years in good health and CMV-seronegative.

The V call is TRBV7-6, the J call TRBJ1-2, with 7 bases matching TRBD1. The germline V gene has CDR1 SGHVS and CDR2 FNYEAQ. V lost 1 base and J lost 4; bases outside the gene matches: 3. The CDR3 totals 14 residues. The CDR3 spells CASSLERGLYGYTF. The CDR3 DNA follows: TGTGCCAGCAGCTTAGAAAGGGGGCTCTATGGCTACACCTTC.

This clone came up a few times. This sequence joins TRBV6-1 and TRBJ1-5; D is ambiguous. V dropped 7 bases and J dropped 1 base, with 14 bases sitting between them. The germline gives CDR1 MNHNS, CDR2 SASEGT. CDR3 length: 15 residues. In DNA, the CDR3 is TGTGCCAGCATTTCGACTATTGGGAGCAATCAGCCCCAGCATTTT. Protein sequence: CASISTIGSNQPQHF.

The chain couples TRBV7-8 to TRBJ2-3, with 7 bases that match TRBD2. Germline V gene sequence: CDR1 SGHVS, CDR2 FQNEAQ. This CDR3 contains 16 residues. With V trimmed by 5 bases and J by 2 bases, 10 bases remained unmatched. CDR3 in DNA: TGTGCCAGCAGCCGACGTCAGCGGGGCTACACAGATACGCAGTATTTT. Its translation: CASSRRQRGYTDTQYF.